These 15 T cell receptor beta chains were sequenced from one sample in a study of blood T cells in healthy people across ages (dated by TCRdb to between 2014 and 2017). The library came from 5' RACE. Sequencing relied on an Illumina HiSeq 2500. A second PCR of roughly 7 to 11 cycles was performed with a sample-barcoded 5' primer and a J-beta primer mix. In TCRdb, the public reads were trimmed at Q25 with fastp and aligned with MiXCR, with productive beta chains retained. Entries are consolidated by CDR3 protein sequence, retaining the most common genes and DNA. The sample table contains roughly 1.5 million distinct CDR3 sequences; only one count was recorded for around 40% of them. The ten largest clones capture around 4% of the sample. Sequenced input: blood. Receptor source: a woman younger than 30 in good health.

This clonotype came up a few times. This chain uses TRBV10-3 with TRBJ2-2; 7 bases are shared with TRBD2. The CDR3 is made up of 17 amino acids. Germline V lookup: CDR1 ENHRY, CDR2 SYGVKD. V dropped 3 bases and J dropped 0; count of bases not matched to a gene: 7. CDR3 protein: CAISDFMAGANTGELFF. CDR3 sequence (DNA): TGTGCCATCAGTGACTTCATGGCGGGGGCGAACACCGGGGAGCTGTTTTTT.

This clonotype was counted once. This rearrangement joins TRBV2 to TRBJ2-2; the D is unclear. CDR1 is SNHLY, CDR2 FYNNEI, per germline. V lost 8 bases, J lost 4 bases, and 17 bases lay in between. The CDR3 is 15 residues long. This CDR3 is CASSPFLDPTGELFF. CDR3 DNA sequence: TGTGCCAGCTCACCATTTCTGGATCCCACCGGGGAGCTGTTTTTT.

This clonotype was picked up a small number of times. V is TRBV27 and J is TRBJ1-6, with 7 bases lining up with TRBD1. V was clipped by 4 bases and J by 2 bases; unmatched bases: 8. Per germline, CDR1 MNHEY and CDR2 SMNVEV (reference sequence). The CDR3 has 17 residues. The CDR3 DNA reads TGTGCCAGCAGTTCCACAGGGGTGGGCGCCTATAATTCACCCCTCCACTTT. Protein: CASSSTGVGAYNSPLHF.

This clonotype has a handful of counts. Mismatch with germline at one junction end may stem from a read error. The chain couples TRBV2 to TRBJ2-7, with no clear D. The CDR3 spans 16 residues. Germline CDR1 SNHLY, CDR2 FYNNEI. Written as DNA, the CDR3 is TGTTCCAGCAGTGACGGCGGCGGCGCATACTCCTACGAGCAGTACTTC. It is translated as CSSSDGGGAYSYEQYF.

V and J are TRBV29-1 and TRBJ2-6; 8 bases agree with TRBD2. The germline V gene encodes CDR1 SQVTM and CDR2 ANQGSEA. J gave up 0 bases and V 1 base, and 5 bases lay outside the gene matches. The CDR3 spans 17 residues. In DNA, the CDR3 is TGCAGCGTTGAAGCTGGCGGGGGGTCCTCTGGGGCCAACGTCCTGACTTTC. Amino acids: CSVEAGGGSSGANVLTF.

The chain carries TRBV9 and TRBJ2-5; D gene uncertain. CDR1 SGDLS and CDR2 YYNGEE come from the germline V gene. With 4 bases removed from V and 0 bases from J, the gap between germline ends came to 7 bases. The CDR3 covers 13 residues. CDR3: CASSNPYQETQYF. CDR3 bases: TGTGCCAGCAGCAATCCGTACCAAGAGACCCAGTACTTC.

The rearrangement uses TRBV29-1 and TRBJ2-5; D not resolved. The J call could be wrong; TRBJ2-7 is a better fit for the DNA end. CDR1 and CDR2 (germline): SQVTM, ANQGSEA. The CDR3 has 12 amino acids. The CDR3 DNA is TGCAGCGTTGAAGGCCTCTCTAACGAGCAGTACTTC. Its protein is CSVEGLSNEQYF.

In its sample, this clonotype was seen a few times. The chain employs TRBV4-1 and TRBJ2-5; D possibly corresponds to TRBD2 (6 bases). V dropped 0 bases and J dropped 2 bases, with 10 bases sitting between them. CDR1 is MGHRA, CDR2 YSYEKL, per germline. This CDR3 has 15 amino acids. CDR3 DNA: TGCGCCAGCAGCCAAGAGAGCGGGCCTCAAGAGACCCAGTACTTC. Translating gives CASSQESGPQETQYF.

The sample holds a few counts of this clonotype. The J gene is TRBJ2-5, the V gene TRBV18; D is undetermined. Deletions cut 2 bases from V and 5 bases from J, with 9 bases between. The CDR3 spans 13 residues. Looked up from germline, CDR1 is KGHSH and CDR2 is LQKENI. The CDR3 is CASSPGWMETQYF. For the CDR3, the DNA is TGTGCCAGCTCACCAGGATGGATGGAGACCCAGTACTTC.

The chain recombines TRBV12-3 or TRBV12-4 with TRBJ1-1; D gene unclear. With 6 bases removed from V and 3 bases from J, the gap between germline ends came to 11 bases. This CDR3 has 13 amino acids. The CDR3 DNA sequence: TGTGCCAGCAGATCTATTGGGCACACTGAAGCTTTCTTT. Translating it yields CASRSIGHTEAFF.

The CDR3 here is CASSQVSADTEAFF. The CDR3 nucleotides are TGCGCCAGCAGCCAAGTTTCGGCGGACACTGAAGCTTTCTTT. V usage is TRBV4-3 and J usage is TRBJ1-1; D is undetermined. The V gene lost 1 base and the J gene lost 3 bases, with 9 bases spanning the gap. The CDR3 length is 14 residues. Germline V lookup: CDR1 LGHNA, CDR2 YSLEER.

The rearrangement uses TRBV29-1 and TRBJ2-1, with D perhaps TRBD1 (6 bases). CDR3 size: 13 residues. V lost 5 bases, J lost 10 bases, and 18 bases lay in between. The germline gives CDR1 SQVTM, CDR2 ANQGSEA. Written as DNA, the CDR3 is TGCAGCGTTCACGGACAGTTCTCCTACGAGCAGTTCTTC. It specifies CSVHGQFSYEQFF.

This clonotype was observed a handful of times. V is TRBV12-3 or TRBV12-4 and J is TRBJ2-5; 7 bases agree with TRBD2. Gene TRBJ2-7 matches the end of the DNA better, so the J call may be wrong. The CDR3 covers 14 residues. For the CDR3, the DNA is TGTGCCAGCAGAATAAGCGGGGCGAAGGGCGAGCAGTACTTC. Protein product: CASRISGAKGEQYF.

The rearrangement uses TRBV6-2 or TRBV6-3 and TRBJ2-6, with TRBD1 identical over 7 bases. The CDR3 is 18 amino acids. CDR1 and CDR2 (germline): MNHEY, SVGEGT. Losses at the gene ends were 5 bases for V and 0 bases for J; bases not matched to a gene: 10. CDR3 loop: CASSRMDRSSSGANVLTF. The CDR3 nucleotides are TGTGCCAGCAGTCGCATGGACAGGAGTAGCTCTGGGGCCAACGTCCTGACTTTC.

The chain joins TRBV6-5 to TRBJ1-4, with TRBD1 matching 7 bases. Germline CDR1 reads MNHEY; CDR2 reads SVGAGI. The CDR3 length is 14 residues. Trimming took 7 bases from V and 3 from J; bases not matched to a gene: 5. The CDR3 sequence: CASTDRAANEKLFF. The CDR3 DNA is TGTGCCAGCACCGACAGGGCAGCTAATGAAAAACTGTTTTTT.